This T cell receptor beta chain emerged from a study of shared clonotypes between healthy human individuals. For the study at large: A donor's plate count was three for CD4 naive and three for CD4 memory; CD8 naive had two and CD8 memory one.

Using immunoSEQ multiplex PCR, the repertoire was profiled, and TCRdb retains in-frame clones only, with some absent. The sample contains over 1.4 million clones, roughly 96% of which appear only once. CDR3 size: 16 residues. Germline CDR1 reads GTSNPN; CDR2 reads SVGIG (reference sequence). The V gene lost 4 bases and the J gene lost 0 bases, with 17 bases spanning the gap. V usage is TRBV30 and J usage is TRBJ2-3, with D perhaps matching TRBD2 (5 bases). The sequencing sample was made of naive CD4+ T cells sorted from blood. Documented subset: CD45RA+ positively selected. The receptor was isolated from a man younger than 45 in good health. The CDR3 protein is CAWTPRERTSTDTQYF. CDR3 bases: TGTGCCTGGACCCCGAGGGAGAGAACTAGCACAGATACGCAGTATTTT. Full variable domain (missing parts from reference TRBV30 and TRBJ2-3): SQTIHQWPATLVQPVGSPLSLECTVEGTSNPNLYWYRQAAGRGLQLLFYSVGIGQISSEVPQNLSASRPQDRQFILSSKKLLLSDSGFYLCAWTPRERTSTDTQYFGPGTRLTVL.